This T cell receptor (beta chain) was recorded in a study of T cells in Graves' hyperthyroidism and ophthalmopathy. Researchers amplified the TCR beta CDR3 regions from RNA transcripts. The HTBI primer set served for first-round RT-PCR of the TCR CDR3. TCRdb fed the multiplex PCR reads into MiXCR, producing one record per CDR3 protein. The table shows hundreds of thousands of distinct CDR3 sequences, with about 14% occurring only once. The V end was cut by 8 bases, the J end by 0 bases, with 8 bases between. CDR3 length equals 13 residues. This clonotype was detected ten times or more. This rearrangement joins TRBV12-3 or TRBV12-4 to TRBJ1-5; no definite D call. Material: blood. The source is a woman aged 40 to 49 with Graves' ophthalmopathy. The CDR3 reads CASAGYSNQPQHF. DNA for the CDR3: TGTGCCAGCGCCGGATATAGCAATCAGCCCCAGCATTTT.